This entry lists 20 T cell receptor beta chains sequenced from one sample in a study of blood T cell repertoires in COVID-19. Sequencing was performed with immunoSEQ multiplex PCR; in TCRdb, only in-frame clones are kept and a portion is missing. The profile shows about 130,000 clones, around nine tenths of them singletons. The material sequenced was PBMCs or T cells enriched from blood (not recorded which). These receptors were taken from a woman in her 50s who had recovered from COVID-19.

This clone appeared a single time. The V and J genes are TRBV4-1 and TRBJ1-2; TRBD1 might be the D (5 bases). V was clipped by 3 bases and J by 8 bases, with 13 bases between them. Per the germline V gene, CDR1 is MGHRA and CDR2 is YSYEKL. The CDR3 has 13 amino acids. The CDR3 bases are TGCGCCAGCAGCCAGAAGAGGGACTCGGGCTACACCTTC. Translated: CASSQKRDSGYTF.

CDR3 coding DNA: TGTGCCAGCAGCTTAGCCCCACCGGGAAATAATTCACCCCTCCACTTT. Residues: CASSLAPPGNNSPLHF. The chain couples TRBV7-2 to TRBJ1-6; D is undetermined. CDR1 is SGHTA, CDR2 FQGNSA, per germline. The CDR3 is 16 amino acids. V was shortened by 0 bases and J by 5 bases, with 11 bases between the two germline ends.

The J gene is TRBJ2-7, the V gene TRBV7-9, with 9 nucleotides matching TRBD1. Germline-derived CDR1 and CDR2 are SEHNR and FQNEAQ (reference sequence). The ends lost 4 bases at V and 5 bases at J; junction bases unmatched: 3. This CDR3 is 13 amino acids long. The CDR3 DNA reads as TGTGCCAGCAGCTGGGACAGGGACAACGAGCAGTACTTC. Protein sequence: CASSWDRDNEQYF. Supplemented by reference TRBV7-9 and TRBJ2-7, the full variable domain reads DTGVSQNPRHKITKRGQNVTFRCDPISEHNRLYWYRQTLGQGPEFLTYFQNEAQLEKSRLLSDRFSAERPKGSFSTLEIQRTEQGDSAMYLCASSWDRDNEQYFGPGTRLTVT.

The V and J genes are TRBV18 and TRBJ2-1, with TRBD1 identical over 8 bases. V shed 3 bases, J shed 8 bases, and the junction held 6 bases outside the gene matches. CDR3 length: 14 residues. Germline values: CDR1 KGHSH, CDR2 LQKENI. Here the CDR3 reads CASSPRDRFHEQFF. CDR3 nucleotides: TGTGCCAGCTCACCCCGGGACAGGTTCCATGAGCAGTTCTTC.

The chain recombines TRBV10-3 with TRBJ2-3; 8 positions match TRBD1. J was trimmed by 1 base and V by 6 bases; bases with no gene match: 9. CDR1 and CDR2 (germline): ENHRY, SYGVKD. The CDR3 length is 16 residues. The CDR3 region is CAISDPQGAGTDTQYF. The CDR3 bases are TGTGCCATCAGCGACCCCCAGGGGGCAGGCACAGATACGCAGTATTTT.

This rearrangement joins TRBV3-1 (or the pseudogene TRBV3-2) to TRBJ2-5; TRBD2 matches at 8 bases. Germline assignment: CDR1 LGHDT and CDR2 YNNKEL (reference sequence). V trimming: 2 bases; J trimming: 1 base; junction bases outside the gene matches: 6. The CDR3 is 16 residues long. CDR3 sequence: CASSQSGSGGQETQYF. The CDR3 DNA reads as TGTGCCAGCAGCCAATCGGGCAGCGGGGGCCAAGAGACCCAGTACTTC.

CDR3 region: CASSQGGVYGYTF. The CDR3 DNA follows: TGCGCCAGCAGCCAAGGGGGGGTCTATGGCTACACCTTC. The chain joins TRBV4-1 to TRBJ1-2; a possible D gene is TRBD1 (5 bases). The V and J ends lost 1 base and 4 bases respectively, with 7 bases between them. The CDR3 has 13 amino acids. Germline lookup yields CDR1 MGHRA and CDR2 YSYEKL.

The genes are TRBV20-1 and TRBJ1-6, with D perhaps TRBD1 (6 bases). The CDR3 has 13 residues. Between the trimmed V and J ends, which lost 3 bases and 8 bases, there was a span of 11 bases. Per the germline V gene, CDR1 is DFQATT and CDR2 is SNEGSKA (reference sequence). CDR3 protein: CSASVRGDSPLHF. The CDR3 nucleotides read TGCAGTGCTAGTGTCAGGGGTGATTCACCCCTCCACTTT.

The rearrangement uses TRBV27 and TRBJ2-1; 11 nucleotides align to TRBD2. The CDR3 loop spans 15 amino acids. Germline V gene data show CDR1 as MNHEY and CDR2 as SMNVEV (reference sequence). With 6 bases clipped from V and 4 bases from J, the junction kept 5 bases outside the gene matches. The CDR3 here is CASRLTSGAYNEQFF. CDR3 bases: TGTGCCAGCAGGCTGACTAGCGGGGCTTACAATGAGCAGTTCTTC.

In its sample, this clone was seen once. The chain combines TRBV7-2 with TRBJ1-1, with D possibly matching TRBD1 (5 bases). In germline, CDR1 is SGHTA, CDR2 FQGNSA. The V end was cut by 3 bases, the J end by 4 bases, with 9 bases between. This CDR3 is built from 13 residues. The CDR3 sequence: CASSFTGGTEAFF. The CDR3 DNA sequence: TGTGCCAGCAGCTTCACCGGGGGCACTGAAGCTTTCTTT.

The genes are TRBV3-1 (or the pseudogene TRBV3-2) and TRBJ1-3; the D is unclear. V was pared by 8 bases and J by 0 bases, with 14 bases between. CDR1 is LGHDT and CDR2 is YNNKEL in the germline V gene (reference sequence). The CDR3 extends over 15 amino acids. The CDR3 loop is CASQLSPNSGNTIYF. CDR3 bases: TGTGCCAGCCAACTAAGCCCTAACTCTGGAAACACCATATATTTT.

The chain recombines TRBV5-4 with TRBJ2-2; 10 bases line up with TRBD2. Trimming took 2 bases from V and 1 from J; bases not matched to a gene: 5. CDR1 SGHNT and CDR2 YYREEE come from the germline V gene (reference sequence). The CDR3 is 17 amino acids. CDR3: CASSFLAGARNTGELFF. The CDR3 nucleotides read TGTGCCAGCAGCTTCCTAGCGGGGGCTCGGAACACCGGGGAGCTGTTTTTT. Supplemented by reference TRBV5-4 and TRBJ2-2, the full variable domain reads ETGVTQSPTHLIKTRGQQVTLRCSSQSGHNTVSWYQQALGQGPQFIFQYYREEENGRGNFPPRFSGLQFPNYSSELNVNALELDDSALYLCASSFLAGARNTGELFFGEGSRLTVL.

CDR3 sequence: CASSMAGDQPQHF. In DNA, the CDR3 is TGTGCCAGCAGTATGGCGGGAGATCAGCCCCAGCATTTT. The chain has TRBV5-8 and TRBJ1-5; D is unresolved. The germline V gene has CDR1 SGHTS and CDR2 YDEGEE. CDR3 length: 13 residues. V gave up 5 bases and J gave up 5 bases, with 11 bases separating them. The full variable domain, its missing parts supplied by reference TRBV5-8 and TRBJ1-5, is EAGVTQSPTHLIKTRGQQATLRCSPISGHTSVYWYQQALGLGLQFLLWYDEGEERNRGNFPPRFSGRQFPNYSSELNVNALELEDSALYLCASSMAGDQPQHFGDGTRLSIL.

A single count supports this clone. The chain couples TRBV19 to TRBJ2-5; 13 nucleotides align to TRBD2. CDR1 is LNHDA, CDR2 SQIVND, per germline (reference sequence). V shed 2 bases and J 6 bases; nucleotides not matched to a gene: 6. This CDR3 contains 16 residues. The CDR3 loop reads CASSIKGTSGAKTQYF. The CDR3 DNA reads as TGTGCCAGTAGTATAAAGGGGACTAGCGGGGCGAAGACCCAGTACTTC.

The V call is TRBV7-9, the J call TRBJ1-1; D gene uncertain. Germline lookup yields CDR1 SEHNR and CDR2 FQNEAQ (reference sequence). V shed 2 bases and J shed 3 bases, with 7 bases lying between them. The CDR3 is made up of 13 amino acids. Written as DNA, the CDR3 is TGTGCCAGCAGCTTATGGAGGGACACTGAAGCTTTCTTT. It encodes CASSLWRDTEAFF.

The chain combines TRBV6-6 with TRBJ1-6, with D possibly being TRBD1 (6 bases). Trimming shortened V by 5 bases and J by 10 bases, and 12 bases separated the two germline ends. The CDR3 consists of 13 residues. Germline lookup yields CDR1 MNHNY and CDR2 SVGAGI (reference sequence). This chain's CDR3 is CASSQDSPSPLHF. Here the CDR3 DNA reads TGTGCCAGCAGTCAGGACAGTCCATCACCCCTCCACTTT.

This rearrangement joins TRBV7-6 to TRBJ2-5, with 8 nucleotides matching TRBD1. Looked up from germline, CDR1 is SGHVS and CDR2 is FNYEAQ. The CDR3 runs to 13 residues. V shed 3 bases, J shed 3 bases, and the junction held 0 bases outside the gene matches. CDR3 residues: CASSLTGEETQYF. In nucleotides, the CDR3 is TGTGCCAGCAGCTTGACAGGGGAAGAGACCCAGTACTTC.

DNA for the CDR3: TGTGCCAGCAGCGCACAGGGCACGGGAGAAAAACTGTTTTTT. Protein product: CASSAQGTGEKLFF. This rearrangement joins TRBV2 to TRBJ1-4; tentatively, D is TRBD1 (6 bases). The CDR3 runs 14 residues. The germline CDR1 and CDR2 sequences are SNHLY and FYNNEI. Trimming left V 6 bases short and J 8 bases short, with 16 bases between. The variable domain in full, with the rest retrieved from reference TRBV2 and TRBJ1-4, is EPEVTQTPSHQVTQMGQEVILRCVPISNHLYFYWYRQILGQKVEFLVSFYNNEISEKSEIFDDQFSVERPDGSNFTLKIRSTKLEDSAMYFCASSAQGTGEKLFFGSGTQLSVL.

This sequence joins TRBV6-5 and TRBJ2-7; 7 bases agree with TRBD1. There are 13 residues in the CDR3. Germline V gives CDR1 MNHEY, CDR2 SVGAGI. The ends lost 6 bases at V and 0 bases at J; junction bases unmatched: 2. For the CDR3, the DNA is TGTGCCAGCAGCGGGACAGCCTCCTACGAGCAGTACTTC. It translates to CASSGTASYEQYF.

This chain joins TRBV19 and TRBJ2-3; 10 bases fit TRBD1. J was trimmed by 6 bases and V by 4 bases; bases with no gene match: 7. CDR3 length equals 15 residues. The germline V gene has CDR1 LNHDA and CDR2 SQIVND (reference sequence). CDR3 nucleotide sequence: TGTGCCAGTAGTACCTCGGGACAGGGGTGGGATACGCAGTATTTT. Residues: CASSTSGQGWDTQYF.